A single sample gave rise to the 5 T cell receptor beta chains below, sequenced in a study of siplizumab effects on memory and regulatory T cells. Repertoires were generated with immunoSEQ multiplex PCR, while TCRdb's copy carries only in-frame clones and drops some. The sample yields tens of thousands of clones, over 80% seen once. What was sequenced was Tregs sorted from blood. These receptors were obtained from a human donor in good health.

The J gene is TRBJ2-7, the V gene TRBV7-3, with 12 bases matching TRBD2. The CDR3 has 15 amino acids. Germline CDR1 and CDR2: SGHTA and FQGTGA. V shed 2 bases and J 5 bases; nucleotides not matched to a gene: 4. The CDR3 is CASSLGLAGFNEQYF. CDR3 DNA sequence: TGTGCCAGCAGCTTAGGACTAGCGGGATTCAACGAGCAGTACTTC.

J is TRBJ2-3 and V is TRBV28; D may be TRBD2 (6 bases). Germline V gene lookup returns CDR1 MDHEN and CDR2 SYDVKM. The CDR3 is 15 residues long. Trimming took off 4 bases at V and 4 bases at J, with 15 bases between the two ends. The CDR3 DNA reads TGTGCCAGCAGTTCCCCCGGGAGACGCCCAGATACGCAGTATTTT. Amino acid sequence: CASSSPGRRPDTQYF.

Concerning this clone itself: Compared with germline, one end of the junction differs, possibly owing to a read error. The rearrangement joins TRBV29-1 to TRBJ1-1; D is possibly TRBD1 (6 bases). Germline V gene sequence: CDR1 SQVTM, CDR2 ANQGSEA. The CDR3 loop spans 13 amino acids. The CDR3 nucleotides are TGCAGCGCCCGAAGAGGGGGGAACGCTGAAGCTTTCTTT. Amino acid sequence: CSARRGGNAEAFF.

The sample holds one count of this clone. Other DNA sequences in this specimen translate into the identical CDR3. The V gene is TRBV5-4, the J gene TRBJ2-1; weak D call: TRBD2 (6 bases). CDR1 and CDR2 (germline): SGHNT, YYREEE (reference sequence). The germline V and J ends were trimmed by 0 bases and 0 bases, with 7 bases remaining between them. CDR3 length: 15 residues. CDR3 loop: CASSLDGSSYNEQFF. CDR3 DNA: TGTGCCAGCAGCTTGGACGGGAGCTCCTACAATGAGCAGTTCTTC.

The CDR3 loop is CASSQVGGSGANVLTF. In DNA, the CDR3 is TGCGCCAGCAGCCAAGTAGGGGGGTCCGGGGCCAACGTCCTGACTTTC. This chain links TRBV4-1 with TRBJ2-6; D may match TRBD1 or TRBD2 (6 bases each). The germline V and J ends were trimmed by 1 base and 4 bases, with 11 bases remaining between them. CDR1 is MGHRA and CDR2 is YSYEKL in the germline V gene. The length of the CDR3 is 16 residues.